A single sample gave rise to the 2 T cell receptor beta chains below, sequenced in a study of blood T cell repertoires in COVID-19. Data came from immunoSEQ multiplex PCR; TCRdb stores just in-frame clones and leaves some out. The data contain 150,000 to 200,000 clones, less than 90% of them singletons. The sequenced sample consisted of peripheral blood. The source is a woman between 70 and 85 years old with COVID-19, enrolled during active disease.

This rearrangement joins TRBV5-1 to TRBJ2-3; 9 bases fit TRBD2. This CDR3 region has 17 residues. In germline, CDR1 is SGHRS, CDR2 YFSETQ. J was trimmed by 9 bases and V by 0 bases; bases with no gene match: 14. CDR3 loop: CASSLAVAGAGRGTQYF. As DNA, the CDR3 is TGCGCCAGCAGCTTGGCTGTAGCGGGGGCCGGGAGAGGGACGCAGTATTTT. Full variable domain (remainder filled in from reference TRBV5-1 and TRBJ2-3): KAGVTQTPRYLIKTRGQQVTLSCSPISGHRSVSWYQQTPGQGLQFLFEYFSETQRNKGNFPGRFSGRQFSNSRSEMNVSTLELGDSALYLCASSLAVAGAGRGTQYFGPGTRLTVL.

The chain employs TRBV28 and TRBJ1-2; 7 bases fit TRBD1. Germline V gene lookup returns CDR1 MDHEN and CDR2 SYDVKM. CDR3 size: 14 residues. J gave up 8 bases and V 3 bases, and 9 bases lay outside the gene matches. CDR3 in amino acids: CASSFLGQAEGYTF. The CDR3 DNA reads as TGTGCCAGCAGTTTCCTCGGACAGGCTGAGGGCTACACCTTC.